The 27 T cell receptor beta chains presented below share a single source sample, sequenced in a study of blood T cell repertoires in COVID-19 (TCRdb year 2020). Receptor libraries were prepared by the immunoSEQ multiplex PCR assay. TCRdb provides this immuneACCESS table in a form limited to in-frame rearrangements. Some clones are lacking; in checked studies, under half of them reflect an unresolved V gene, and why the rest are absent is not known. In all, the sample holds 450,000 or so clones, and 70% to 90% of those were seen once. The top ten clones comprise roughly 0.87% of the sample. The sequenced material came from peripheral blood. These TCRs come from a man aged 18 to 30 with COVID-19, enrolled during active disease.

The rearrangement joins TRBV20-1 to TRBJ2-5; 12 nucleotides match TRBD2. Trimming took 3 bases from V and 5 from J; bases not matched to a gene: 13. CDR1 and CDR2 (germline): DFQATT, SNEGSKA (reference sequence). CDR3 length: 17 residues. In nucleotides, the CDR3 is TGCAGTGCTAGTCGACCCGGGACTAGCGGGCCGGCGGAGACCCAGTACTTC. Its protein product is CSASRPGTSGPAETQYF.

V is TRBV5-4 and J is TRBJ2-1; the match to TRBD2 covers 9 bases. CDR3 length equals 14 residues. The V gene end was trimmed by 4 bases and the J gene end by 5 bases; junction bases not matched to a gene: 4. Germline V gene lookup returns CDR1 SGHNT and CDR2 YYREEE (reference sequence). The CDR3 region is CASSISGRNNEQFF. As DNA, the CDR3 is TGTGCCAGCAGCATCAGCGGGAGGAACAATGAGCAGTTCTTC.

CDR3 sequence (DNA): TGTGCCAGCAGCCCCCTGGGCCAGGGCCATTCACCCCTCCACTTT. Protein product: CASSPLGQGHSPLHF. This chain uses TRBV3-1 (or the pseudogene TRBV3-2) with TRBJ1-6; the D gene is possibly TRBD1 (5 bases). Germline V gene sequence: CDR1 LGHDT, CDR2 YNNKEL (reference sequence). V was clipped by 4 bases and J by 8 bases, with 15 bases between them. CDR3 size: 15 residues.

This rearrangement joins TRBV12-3 or TRBV12-4 to TRBJ1-2; perhaps TRBD1 as D (6 bases). Trimming stripped 6 bases from V and 4 bases from J, with 12 bases between. This CDR3 comprises 13 residues. In nucleotides, the CDR3 is TGTGCCAGCAGCCCCCGAGGGGGCTATGGCTACACCTTC. Translating gives CASSPRGGYGYTF.

CDR3 coding DNA: TGTGCCACCAGTGATCTTACCGACCCGGGACAGGGGAGCACAGATACGCAGTATTTT. Translating gives CATSDLTDPGQGSTDTQYF. The chain employs TRBV24-1 and TRBJ2-3, with 10 bases matching TRBD1. Trimming at V came to 3 bases and at J to 0 bases, leaving 11 bases not matched to a gene. Per the germline V gene, CDR1 is KGHDR and CDR2 is SFDVKD. The CDR3 runs to 19 residues.

V and J are TRBV2 and TRBJ2-1; D is ambiguous. The CDR3 sequence is 11 residues long. The V gene's germline CDR1 is SNHLY and CDR2 FYNNEI. V lost 6 bases and J lost 4, with 4 bases in between. The chain's CDR3 is CASRRYNEQFF. DNA of the CDR3: TGTGCCAGCAGGAGGTACAATGAGCAGTTCTTC.

V gene TRBV5-4 combines with J gene TRBJ2-1, with 9 nucleotides matching TRBD2. There are 17 residues in the CDR3. The J segment lost 0 bases and the V segment lost 3 bases, leaving 7 bases of the junction unmatched. Looked up from germline, CDR1 is SGHNT and CDR2 is YYREEE (reference sequence). The CDR3 spells CASSSRTSVRSYNEQFF. CDR3 bases: TGTGCCAGCAGCTCCCGGACTAGCGTGCGCTCCTACAATGAGCAGTTCTTC. The entire variable domain, with the rest obtained from reference TRBV5-4 and TRBJ2-1, is as follows: ETGVTQSPTHLIKTRGQQVTLRCSSQSGHNTVSWYQQALGQGPQFIFQYYREEENGRGNFPPRFSGLQFPNYSSELNVNALELDDSALYLCASSSRTSVRSYNEQFFGPGTRLTVL.

This chain uses TRBV7-9 with TRBJ2-3; TRBD2 aligns across 10 bases. CDR1 is SEHNR and CDR2 is FQNEAQ in the germline V gene (reference sequence). Unmatched junction bases numbered 2, after V lost 2 bases and J lost 6 bases. The CDR3 totals 14 residues. The CDR3 nucleotides are TGTGCCAGCAGCTTAAGAGCGGGAGGGGATACGCAGTATTTT. Translated, it gives CASSLRAGGDTQYF.

J is TRBJ1-4 and V is TRBV2, with TRBD1 identical over 7 bases. The germline gives CDR1 SNHLY, CDR2 FYNNEI. The CDR3 has 17 amino acids. V lost 2 bases to trimming and J lost 2 bases; unmatched junction nucleotides: 8. CDR3 DNA: TGTGCCAGCAGTGAATACAGGGGATCTGGGACTAATGAAAAACTGTTTTTT. Its protein product is CASSEYRGSGTNEKLFF.

The V call is TRBV11-2, the J call TRBJ1-1, with a tentative D call TRBD1 (6 bases). Germline V gene data show CDR1 as SGHAT and CDR2 as FQNNGV. V was clipped by 4 bases and J by 4 bases, with 13 bases between them. The CDR3 sequence is 14 residues long. The CDR3 nucleotides are TGTGCCAGCAGCTGGGGGGCGGGAGGCACTGAAGCTTTCTTT. Translated, it gives CASSWGAGGTEAFF.

CDR3 in amino acids: CASSSTVGASTKYF. The CDR3 nucleotides are TGTGCCAGCAGTTCCACTGTGGGGGCGAGTACTAAGTACTTC. The J gene is TRBJ2-7, the V gene TRBV27, with a weak D call TRBD1 (6 bases). The CDR3 is made up of 14 amino acids. Germline V gene lookup returns CDR1 MNHEY and CDR2 SMNVEV (reference sequence). The ends were cut back, 4 bases at V and 11 bases at J, with 21 bases in the middle.

The V and J genes are TRBV24-1 and TRBJ2-3, with 12 bases that match TRBD2. Germline V gene sequence: CDR1 KGHDR, CDR2 SFDVKD. V was clipped by 3 bases and J by 1 base; unmatched bases: 4. The CDR3 has 17 residues. Here the CDR3 DNA reads TGTGCCACCAGTGATCCCCGACTAGCGGGAGGCACAGATACGCAGTATTTT. This encodes CATSDPRLAGGTDTQYF.

The chain combines TRBV11-3 with TRBJ1-2, with 7 bases matching TRBD1. Losses at the gene ends were 4 bases for V and 2 bases for J; bases not matched to a gene: 10. Germline CDR1 reads SGHNT; CDR2 reads YENEEA. CDR3 length: 16 amino acids. The CDR3 nucleotides are TGTGCCAGCAGCTCAATGGCACAGGGGAGGAACTATGGCTACACCTTC. It encodes CASSSMAQGRNYGYTF. The full variable domain, its missing parts supplied by reference TRBV11-3 and TRBJ1-2, is EAGVVQSPRYKIIEKKQPVAFWCNPISGHNTLYWYLQNLGQGPELLIRYENEEAVDDSQLPKDRFSAERLKGVDSTLKIQPAELGDSAVYLCASSSMAQGRNYGYTFGSGTRLTVV.

The CDR3 bases are TGTGCCAGCGGACTGAACACCGGGGAGCTGTTTTTT. Translating it yields CASGLNTGELFF. The chain joins TRBV5-6 to TRBJ2-2, with D perhaps TRBD2 (5 bases). There are 12 residues in the CDR3. V gave up 7 bases and J gave up 1 base, with 5 bases separating them. Germline CDR1 SGHDT, CDR2 YYEEEE. The whole variable domain, filled in from reference TRBV5-6 and TRBJ2-2, reads DAGVTQSPTHLIKTRGQQVTLRCSPKSGHDTVSWYQQALGQGPQFIFQYYEEEERQRGNFPDRFSGHQFPNYSSELNVNALLLGDSALYLCASGLNTGELFFGEGSRLTVL.

This chain links TRBV4-2 with TRBJ2-3; 10 bases line up with TRBD2. The germline V gene has CDR1 LGHNA and CDR2 YNFKEQ. The CDR3 extends over 19 amino acids. The V and J ends lost 0 bases and 1 base, in that order; junction bases with no gene match: 10. The CDR3 DNA reads as TGTGCCAGCAGCCAAGATCGTCCTAGCGGGAGATTTGGCACAGATACGCAGTATTTT. Its translation: CASSQDRPSGRFGTDTQYF.

In nucleotides, the CDR3 is TGTGCCAGCAGCCCCTATAGCGGAATAATTTCAGATACGCAGTATTTT. Translating gives CASSPYSGIISDTQYF. The gene calls are TRBV3-1 (or the pseudogene TRBV3-2) and TRBJ2-3; TRBD2 is a possible D gene (6 bases). The germline V gene encodes CDR1 LGHDT and CDR2 YNNKEL (reference sequence). The CDR3 length is 16 residues. V dropped 4 bases and J dropped 4 bases, with 18 bases sitting between them.

The chain has TRBV6-5 and TRBJ2-5; 8 bases align to TRBD2. The CDR3 is 14 residues long. Germline V gene lookup returns CDR1 MNHEY and CDR2 SVGAGI. The V segment lost 7 bases and the J segment 11 bases; nucleotides outside the gene matches: 15. The CDR3 nucleotides read TGTGCCAGCATTACGGGACTAGTTATCCGGGAGCAGTACTTC. Protein product: CASITGLVIREQYF.

This rearrangement joins TRBV7-6 to TRBJ2-1, with 8 nucleotides matching TRBD2. The ends lost 1 base at V and 4 bases at J; junction bases unmatched: 18. This CDR3 is 20 amino acids long. The germline V gene has CDR1 SGHVS and CDR2 FNYEAQ. The DNA for the CDR3 is TGTGCCAGCAGCTTAGATCTCCGTTCGCGGGGGGCCCTCGGATACAATGAGCAGTTCTTC. It specifies CASSLDLRSRGALGYNEQFF. Filled out from reference TRBV7-6 and TRBJ2-1, the complete variable domain reads GAGVSQSPRYKVTKRGQDVALRCDPISGHVSLYWYRQALGQGPEFLTYFNYEAQQDKSGLPNDRFSAERPEGSISTLTIQRTEQRDSAMYRCASSLDLRSRGALGYNEQFFGPGTRLTVL.

The chain links TRBV12-3 or TRBV12-4 to TRBJ1-2; TRBD1 matches 9 bases. With 3 bases clipped from V and 7 bases from J, the junction kept 3 bases outside the gene matches. This CDR3 is 13 amino acids long. CDR3 region: CASSLGQGIGYTF. CDR3 DNA: TGTGCCAGCAGTTTGGGACAGGGAATTGGCTACACCTTC.

In its sample, this clone was seen a few times. The chain recombines TRBV20-1 with TRBJ2-7; 9 bases match TRBD1. Germline V gene data show CDR1 as DFQATT and CDR2 as SNEGSKA (reference sequence). The V gene end was trimmed by 3 bases and the J gene end by 7 bases; junction bases not matched to a gene: 13. The length of the CDR3 is 15 residues. CDR3 sequence reads: CSASKDRGPAGEQYF. CDR3 nucleotide sequence: TGCAGTGCTAGTAAGGACAGGGGCCCAGCGGGGGAGCAGTACTTC.

Written as DNA, the CDR3 is TGCGCCAGCAGCTTGGCCGGGGATCCCTCCTACAATGAGCAGTTCTTC. Translation gives CASSLAGDPSYNEQFF. This chain links TRBV5-1 with TRBJ2-1; TRBD2 might be the D (5 bases). The CDR3 extends over 16 amino acids. V dropped 0 bases and J dropped 0 bases, with 10 bases sitting between them. Germline lookup yields CDR1 SGHRS and CDR2 YFSETQ. Drawing the rest from reference TRBV5-1 and TRBJ2-1, the complete variable domain is KAGVTQTPRYLIKTRGQQVTLSCSPISGHRSVSWYQQTPGQGLQFLFEYFSETQRNKGNFPGRFSGRQFSNSRSEMNVSTLELGDSALYLCASSLAGDPSYNEQFFGPGTRLTVL.

This chain connects TRBV10-1 to TRBJ2-2, with 13 bases fitting TRBD2. The CDR3 loop spans 17 amino acids. Germline V lookup: CDR1 WNHNN, CDR2 SYGVQD (reference sequence). The J segment lost 4 bases and the V segment lost 5 bases, leaving 7 bases of the junction unmatched. CDR3 coding DNA: TGCGCCAGCAGTCCTGGACTAGCGGGAGCGCGCACCGGGGAGCTGTTTTTT. This codes for CASSPGLAGARTGELFF.

This clone was detected only a few times. The CDR3 spells CASSTGGGALSYEQYF. The CDR3 DNA is TGTGCCAGCAGCACGGGAGGAGGGGCGCTCTCCTACGAGCAGTACTTC. The genes are TRBV5-4 and TRBJ2-7; TRBD2 agrees at 7 bases. V was pared by 4 bases and J by 0 bases, with 10 bases of the junction left unmatched. The CDR3 sequence is 16 residues long. The germline V gene has CDR1 SGHNT and CDR2 YYREEE (reference sequence).

The chain carries TRBV18 and TRBJ2-2, with 7 positions matching TRBD2. Unmatched junction bases numbered 8, after V lost 4 bases and J lost 6 bases. The germline gives CDR1 KGHSH, CDR2 LQKENI. The CDR3 has 15 residues. The CDR3 is CASSLGTKNAGELFF. The DNA of the CDR3 is TGTGCCAGCTCACTCGGGACTAAAAATGCCGGGGAGCTGTTTTTT.

V gene TRBV12-3 or TRBV12-4 combines with J gene TRBJ2-1; tentatively, D is TRBD2 (6 bases). The V end was cut by 8 bases, the J end by 9 bases, with 14 bases between. This CDR3 has 12 amino acids. Written as DNA, the CDR3 is TGTGCCAGCTGTTATAGCGGCGCTGAGCAGTTCTTC. Protein product: CASCYSGAEQFF.

The chain links TRBV6-4 to TRBJ2-2; the match to TRBD2 covers 9 bases. The CDR3 is 17 amino acids. The germline V gene has CDR1 MRHNA and CDR2 SNTAGT. V lost 8 bases to trimming and J lost 4 bases; unmatched junction nucleotides: 14. The CDR3 here is CASRRTGTSSTTGELFF. CDR3 coding DNA: TGTGCCAGCCGCCGAACCGGGACTAGCTCCACCACCGGGGAGCTGTTTTTT.

V usage is TRBV5-4 and J usage is TRBJ2-7; 10 nucleotides line up with TRBD1. The CDR3 consists of 15 residues. V was clipped by 0 bases and J by 4 bases; unmatched bases: 4. Germline assignment: CDR1 SGHNT and CDR2 YYREEE (reference sequence). DNA for the CDR3: TGTGCCAGCAGCTTGGGGGGGGACAGGGGATACGAGCAGTACTTC. Translating it yields CASSLGGDRGYEQYF.